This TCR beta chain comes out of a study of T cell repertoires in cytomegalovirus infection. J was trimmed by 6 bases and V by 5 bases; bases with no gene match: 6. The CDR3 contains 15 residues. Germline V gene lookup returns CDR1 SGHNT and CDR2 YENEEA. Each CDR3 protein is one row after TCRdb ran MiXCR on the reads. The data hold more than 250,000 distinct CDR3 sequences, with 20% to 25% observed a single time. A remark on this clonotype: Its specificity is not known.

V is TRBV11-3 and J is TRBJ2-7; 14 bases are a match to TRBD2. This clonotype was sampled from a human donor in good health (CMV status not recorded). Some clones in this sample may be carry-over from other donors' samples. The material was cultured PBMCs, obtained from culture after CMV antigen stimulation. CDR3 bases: TGTGCCAGCAGCCACGGGACTAGCGGGAGTCTCGAGCAGTACGTC. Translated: CASSHGTSGSLEQYV.